The next 22 T cell receptor beta chains were all read from a single sample in a study of regulatory T cells in long-lasting Graves disease. With iRepertoire HTBI primers and Arm-PCR of CDR3 regions, TCR beta libraries were built. TCRdb independently ran MiXCR on the multiplex PCR reads; one entry per CDR3 protein. The sample has some 410,000 distinct CDR3 sequences, about a sixth seen once. Time point here: newly diagnosed GD, antithyroid drugs for less than 3 months. PBMCs were the source of the RNA used for TCR sequencing. A further study also used this sample, focusing on T cells in Graves' hyperthyroidism and ophthalmopathy.

This material consisted of peripheral blood mononuclear cells (PBMCs), taken at new diagnosis, from a patient treated with antithyroid drugs. The receptors originated from a young woman with Graves disease.

This sequence joins TRBV28 and TRBJ2-2; 7 nucleotides align to TRBD2. The CDR3 length is 16 residues. The trim removed 6 bases at V and 1 base at J, leaving 8 bases unmatched. Looked up from germline, CDR1 is MDHEN and CDR2 is SYDVKM. Written as DNA, the CDR3 is TGTGCCAGCAGACCTCTCCTAGCGGAGAACACCGGGGAGCTGTTTTTT. As protein: CASRPLLAENTGELFF. Full variable domain (outside the CDR3, taken from reference TRBV28 and TRBJ2-2): DVKVTQSSRYLVKRTGEKVFLECVQDMDHENMFWYRQDPGLGLRLIYFSYDVKMKEKGDIPEGYSVSREKKERFSLILESASTNQTSMYLCASRPLLAENTGELFFGEGSRLTVL.

In regard to this clonotype: A much larger clone lies a single base off, so this may be a read error. The chain has TRBV20-1 and TRBJ1-1, with 9 bases lining up with TRBD2. The better agreement between TRBJ2-3 and the DNA end casts doubt on the J call. Germline-derived CDR1 and CDR2 are DFQATT and SNEGSKA (reference sequence). The CDR3 runs 17 residues. CDR3 sequence reads: CNARDGDERGATDTQYF. CDR3 bases: TGCAATGCTAGAGATGGTGACGAGCGGGGGGCCACAGATACGCAGTATTTT.

In regard to this clonotype: A much more abundant neighbour one base away suggests this may be a read error. The chain employs TRBV18 and TRBJ1-5; D unclear. This CDR3 is 13 amino acids long. Per germline, CDR1 KGHSH and CDR2 LQKENI. Here the CDR3 reads CASSPVINQPPHF. In nucleotides, the CDR3 is TGTGCCAGCTCCCCAGTGATCAATCAGCCCCCGCATTTT.

Many counts were recorded for this clonotype. V is TRBV3-1 and J is TRBJ1-2, with TRBD1 as a possible D gene (6 bases). This CDR3 has 15 residues. The V end was cut by 0 bases, the J end by 5 bases, with 13 bases between. Germline CDR1 and CDR2: LGHDT and YNNKEL (reference sequence). The CDR3: CASSQDRGGWYGYTF. The CDR3 DNA sequence: TGTGCCAGCAGCCAAGATAGGGGGGGCTGGTATGGCTACACCTTC.

The J gene is TRBJ2-7, the V gene TRBV28; 7 nucleotides match TRBD2. CDR1 is MDHEN, CDR2 SYDVKM, per germline. This CDR3 has 13 residues. The trim removed 7 bases at V and 0 bases at J, leaving 3 bases unmatched. The CDR3 DNA reads as TGTGCCAGCATCGGGGGGAGCTCCTACGAGCAGTACTTC. It encodes CASIGGSSYEQYF.

This clonotype was seen ten or more times. V and J are TRBV3-1 and TRBJ1-1; D perhaps matches TRBD1 (5 bases). Germline V lookup: CDR1 LGHDT, CDR2 YNNKEL (reference sequence). There are 13 residues in the CDR3. Trimming shortened V by 1 base and J by 5 bases, and 8 bases separated the two germline ends. The chain's CDR3 is CASSQGAGTEAFF. The CDR3 DNA is TGTGCCAGCAGCCAAGGAGCAGGGACTGAAGCTTTCTTT.

This clonotype was counted at least ten times. The chain is built from TRBV28 and TRBJ1-5; D gene uncertain. Trimming removed 7 bases at V and 8 bases at J, with 15 bases between. The CDR3 loop spans 13 amino acids. Germline V lookup: CDR1 MDHEN, CDR2 SYDVKM. DNA of the CDR3: TGTGCCAGCAACCACCAAAGAAGGGAGCCCCAGCATTTT. It is translated as CASNHQRREPQHF.

Note on this clonotype: Relative to the germline gene, one junction end is altered; a read error may explain this. This rearrangement joins TRBV19 to TRBJ2-3; 7 nucleotides line up with TRBD2. Looked up from germline, CDR1 is LNHDA and CDR2 is SQIVND (reference sequence). The CDR3 length is 15 residues. The CDR3, as DNA: TGTGCCGGTAGTATCCCGGGACTATACACAGATACGCAGTATTTT. As protein: CAGSIPGLYTDTQYF.

The chain joins TRBV28 to TRBJ2-7, with 9 bases fitting TRBD2. Germline V gives CDR1 MDHEN, CDR2 SYDVKM. This CDR3 region has 15 residues. V lost 6 bases, J lost 0 bases, and 6 bases stayed unmatched. CDR3 in DNA: TGTGCCAGCAGGATAGCGGGACTAGCCTCCTACGAGCAGTACTTC. As protein: CASRIAGLASYEQYF.

This clonotype was seen a handful of times. A junction end diverges from the germline sequence, so it may reflect a read error. The chain is built from TRBV10-1 and TRBJ2-2; D is unresolved. The CDR3 is 14 residues long. Per germline, CDR1 WNHNN and CDR2 SYGVQD (reference sequence). The CDR3 reads CASSTIRDTGELFF. The CDR3 DNA reads TGTGCCAGCAGCACAATTCGGGACACCGGGGAGCTGTTTTTT.

This clonotype was observed at least ten times. This CDR3 reads CASSLALKRTQFF. The CDR3 coding sequence is TGTGCCAGCAGTTTAGCCCTTAAGCGGACACAGTTCTTC. This chain connects TRBV28 to TRBJ2-1, with D possibly called TRBD1 or TRBD2 (5 bases each). Germline lookup yields CDR1 MDHEN and CDR2 SYDVKM. The CDR3 consists of 13 residues. Trimming cost V 2 bases and J 13 bases, with 15 bases left between them. The whole variable domain, filled in from reference TRBV28 and TRBJ2-1, reads DVKVTQSSRYLVKRTGEKVFLECVQDMDHENMFWYRQDPGLGLRLIYFSYDVKMKEKGDIPEGYSVSREKKERFSLILESASTNQTSMYLCASSLALKRTQFFGPGTRLTVL.

This clonotype showed up many times. V and J are TRBV24-1 and TRBJ1-2; unclear D gene. The CDR3 length is 14 residues. V was trimmed by 3 bases and J by 3 bases, leaving 10 bases between them. From germline, CDR1 is KGHDR and CDR2 SFDVKD. In DNA, the CDR3 is TGTGCCACCAGTGATCCGGGTCTGGACTATGGCTACACCTTC. It codes for CATSDPGLDYGYTF.

This clonotype was seen ten or more times. This chain links TRBV29-1 with TRBJ2-2; 7 positions agree with TRBD2. V trimming: 7 bases; J trimming: 1 base; junction bases outside the gene matches: 6. The CDR3 is made up of 14 amino acids. The germline V gene has CDR1 SQVTM and CDR2 ANQGSEA. CDR3 sequence: CSGRKRENTGELFF. The CDR3 DNA is TGCAGCGGCCGAAAGCGGGAGAACACCGGGGAGCTGTTTTTT.

There are many counts of this clonotype. Mismatch with germline at one junction end may stem from a read error. V gene TRBV6-2 or TRBV6-3 combines with J gene TRBJ2-3; D remains unclear. There are 14 residues in the CDR3. Per germline, CDR1 MNHEY and CDR2 SVGEGT. CDR3 DNA sequence: TGCGCCAGCAGCCTTACAAGGGGCACAGATACGCAGTATTTT. Its translation: CASSLTRGTDTQYF.

Many counts were recorded for this clonotype. The V and J genes are TRBV5-1 and TRBJ2-1; D might be TRBD2 (7 bases). Germline CDR1 SGHRS, CDR2 YFSETQ. The CDR3 has 15 amino acids. The ends were cut back, 8 bases at V and 4 bases at J, with 19 bases in the middle. The CDR3 spells CASSLGGAYYNEQFF. CDR3 coding DNA: TGCGCCAGTAGCCTAGGGGGGGCGTATTACAATGAGCAGTTCTTC.

This clonotype was counted many times. V usage is TRBV15 and J usage is TRBJ2-7; D perhaps matches TRBD2 (5 bases). The germline gives CDR1 LNHNV, CDR2 YYDKDF (reference sequence). The V end lost 5 bases, the J end lost 0 bases, and 8 bases lay between the germline ends. The CDR3 extends over 13 amino acids. The CDR3 bases are TGTGCCACCAGCCCGGGATTCTCCTACGAGCAGTACTTC. Translating gives CATSPGFSYEQYF.

In its sample, this clonotype was seen many times. This chain joins TRBV6-2 or TRBV6-3 and TRBJ2-4, with D perhaps TRBD1 (5 bases). The germline gives CDR1 MNHEY, CDR2 SVGEGT. Trimming removed 7 bases at V and 3 bases at J, with 22 bases between. This CDR3 is 17 amino acids long. CDR3 in amino acids: CASIAPPGRQGKNIQYF. Here the CDR3 DNA reads TGTGCCAGCATTGCACCTCCCGGGCGCCAGGGCAAAAACATTCAGTACTTC.

This chain joins TRBV6-1 and TRBJ1-4, with D unclear. This CDR3 spans 14 amino acids. Trimming stripped 6 bases from V and 0 bases from J, with 8 bases between. Germline CDR1 reads MNHNS; CDR2 reads SASEGT. The CDR3 nucleotides read TGTGCCAGCAGCCGCGGAGCAACTAATGAAAAACTGTTTTTT. Its protein is CASSRGATNEKLFF.

This clonotype was detected ten times or more. This sequence joins TRBV7-9 and TRBJ1-1, with D perhaps TRBD1 (6 bases). The V gene lost 5 bases and the J gene lost 1 base, with 14 bases spanning the gap. From germline, CDR1 is SEHNR and CDR2 FQNEAQ (reference sequence). The CDR3 consists of 15 residues. The CDR3 loop is CASSLTGTPNTEAFF. CDR3 DNA sequence: TGTGCCAGCAGCCTAACCGGGACACCGAACACTGAAGCTTTCTTT.

This clonotype was found many times. This chain links TRBV6-2 or TRBV6-3 with TRBJ2-1; D call uncertain. V was trimmed by 6 bases and J by 0 bases, leaving 18 bases between them. The germline V gene has CDR1 MNHEY and CDR2 SVGEGT. The CDR3 consists of 17 residues. CDR3 amino acids: CASSYKQGSSSYNEQFF. CDR3 DNA sequence: TGTGCCAGCAGCTACAAGCAAGGTTCAAGCTCCTACAATGAGCAGTTCTTC.

This clonotype was counted a few times. This chain connects TRBV12-3 or TRBV12-4 to TRBJ2-1; 7 bases are a match to TRBD1. The CDR3 spans 13 residues. Trimming removed 4 bases from V and 9 bases from J; junction bases left unmatched: 6. CDR3 DNA sequence: TGTGCCAGCAGTTATGACAGGGTGGCTGAGCAGTTCTTC. The encoded protein is CASSYDRVAEQFF.

This chain uses TRBV12-3 or TRBV12-4 with TRBJ2-7; tentatively, D is TRBD2 (5 bases). V was pared by 2 bases and J by 2 bases, with 13 bases between. The CDR3 extends over 15 amino acids. The CDR3 loop is CASSLRTSGPYEQYF. The CDR3 coding sequence is TGTGCCAGCAGTTTAAGGACGAGCGGCCCCTACGAGCAGTACTTC.